This T cell receptor beta chain was sequenced in a study of blood T cells in healthy people across ages (dated by TCRdb to the mid-2010s). At the level of the whole study: In model experiments, template switching captured about one uniquely barcoded TCR beta cDNA molecule for every two T cells. The study measured age-related changes in TCR beta repertoire diversity using deep sequencing normalized with unique cDNA molecular identifiers. The donors were split into four age groups: young (average approximately 16 years), middle-aged (nearly 40), aged (over 55) and long-lived (approximately 80). Donors of different ages were randomly distributed across sequencing lanes to avoid experimental bias. For two donors (one aged 18 to 30 and one aged 80 or older), the study analyzed two additional independent replicas of 1 million unique cDNA reads from the same blood draw.

The study at large found these results: Bulk unsorted PBMC profiling prevented conclusive comparison of naive and antigen-experienced compartments. Total diversity estimates from one million sequenced T cells were considered lower bounds and underestimates. Because donor CMV infection status was unknown, age-related changes in expanded clonotypes were potentially confounded. Observed TCR beta diversity correlated strongly with the percentage of naive T cells measured by flow cytometry. Observed TCR beta diversity per million T cells fell roughly linearly with age, and a significant reduction was already apparent by age roughly 40. Compared with the aged group, the long-lived group had more naive CD4+ T cells, fewer expanded clones and increased TCR diversity, suggesting age selection.

The receptor library was made with 5' RACE. The second PCR ran for roughly 7 to 11 cycles and used a J-beta primer mix along with a sample-barcoded 5' primer. Each TCR beta cDNA molecule received a unique molecular identifier from a template-switch 5' adaptor carrying 12 random nucleotides. Each sample yielded at least 2.5 million CDR3-containing paired-end reads. First-strand cDNA was synthesized from all RNA with the Mint cDNA synthesis kit, primed by a TRBC-specific oligonucleotide. After uracil-DNA glycosylase treatment, a first 18-cycle PCR used universal primers M1SS and BC2_uni_R on all cDNA. As for how the authors treated the data: For normalization, 1 million high-quality reads, each with a distinct molecular identifier, were randomly selected from each sample. Instead of being binned into consensus sequences, reads that shared molecular identifiers were thrown out. MiTCR, run with a Q25 quality threshold and the strictest error-elimination algorithm, handled CDR3 identification, clonotype clustering and error correction. A nonparametric unseen species model using Euler transformation provided a lower-bound estimate of total TCR beta diversity. TCRdb reanalyzed the raw reads on its own, using fastp at Q25 for trimming and MiXCR for clone calling, and kept in-frame beta chains. Entries that share a CDR3 protein sequence are merged under the most common genes and DNA. TCRdb's processing, not the study's, gives the V and J calls here. A total of 1.8 million or so distinct CDR3 sequences appear in this sample, 35% to 50% of them only once. Together, the top ten hold 23% of the sample.

Donors were under 40 systemically healthy Caucasian individuals from Russia aged roughly 6 to 100 years. Each donor gave ten milliliters of peripheral blood, collected into EDTA-treated Vacutainer tubes. Ficoll-Paque density-gradient centrifugation was used to isolate PBMCs, with at least 6.5 million per sample. Total RNA was extracted from PBMCs with Trizol reagent, with at least 5 micrograms obtained per sample. For every donor, an aliquot of PBMCs went through flow cytometry to measure the percentages of naive CD45RAhigh/CD27high T cells. The germline V gene provides CDR1 LGHNA and CDR2 YSLEER. V is pruned by 2 bases and J by 13 bases, leaving 10 bases of the junction without a gene match. Including the terminal cysteine and phenylalanine, the CDR3 comprises 13 residues. The kept DNA is CDR3 alone, 39 bases in frame from the first base. For this clonotype: Its antigen specificity is not known. The input lacks base qualities; no much larger clone sits a single base away.

Sequencing input: blood. The rearranged segments are TRBV4-3 and TRBJ1-1, with 7 bases matching TRBD1. The TCR sequence derives from a human donor in good health. The CDR3 in this case is CASSQNDRVNGFF. The sequenced DNA: TGCGCCAGCAGCCAAAATGACAGGGTGAATGGTTTCTTT.